What follows describes a single T cell receptor beta chain. Many counts were recorded for this clonotype. Its binding antigen is unknown. Per-base quality was not reported, and no clone a single base away is much larger than it. These data come from a study of patients with pleural tuberculosis (dated by TCRdb to 2014 to 2015). The sequencer listed for this sample is Illumina Genome Analyzer IIx. TCRdb reworked the public reads: Q25 trimming with fastp, MiXCR clone assembly, productive beta chains retained. Each CDR3 protein gets just one entry, which takes the most common genes and DNA from the rows behind it. The sample profile shows just under 30,000 distinct CDR3 sequences; under 20% of them were found once. Roughly 3.4% of the sample goes to the ten largest clones. The source of this sequence is a human donor with pleural tuberculosis. Material: peripheral blood.

The nucleotides are TGTGCCAGCAGCCCCCACATTGGGGCGGTGAACACTGAAGCTTTCTTT. Its protein reads: CASSPHIGAVNTEAFF. The sequence is built from TRBV9 and TRBJ1-1; the D gene is perhaps TRBD1, from 5 matching bases. As encoded in the germline V gene, CDR1 is SGDLS while CDR2 is YYNGEE. Measured from the cysteine to the phenylalanine, the CDR3 is 16 residues long. Only the CDR3 part of the read is kept: 48 bases, read in frame from the first base. Relative to germline, V is 4 bases shorter and J is 0 bases shorter, with 16 bases between their ends.